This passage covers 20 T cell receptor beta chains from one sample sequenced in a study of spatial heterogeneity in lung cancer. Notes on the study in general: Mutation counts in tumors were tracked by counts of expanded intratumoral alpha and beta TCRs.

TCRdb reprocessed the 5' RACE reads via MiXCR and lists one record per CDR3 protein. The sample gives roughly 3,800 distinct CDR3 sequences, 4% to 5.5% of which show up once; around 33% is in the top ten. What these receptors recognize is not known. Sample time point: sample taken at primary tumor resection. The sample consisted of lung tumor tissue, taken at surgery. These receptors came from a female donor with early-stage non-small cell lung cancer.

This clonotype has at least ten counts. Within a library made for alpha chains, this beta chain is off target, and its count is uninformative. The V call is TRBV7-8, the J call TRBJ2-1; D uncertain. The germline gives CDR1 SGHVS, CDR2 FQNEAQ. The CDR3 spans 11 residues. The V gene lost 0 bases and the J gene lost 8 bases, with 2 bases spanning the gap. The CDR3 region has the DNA TGTGCCAGCAGCTTAGCGCATGAGCAGTTCTTC. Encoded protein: CASSLAHEQFF.

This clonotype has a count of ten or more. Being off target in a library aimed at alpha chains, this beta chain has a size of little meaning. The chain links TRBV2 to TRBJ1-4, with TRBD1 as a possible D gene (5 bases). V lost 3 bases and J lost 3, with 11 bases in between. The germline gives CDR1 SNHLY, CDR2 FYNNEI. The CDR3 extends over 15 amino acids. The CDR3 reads CASSDRDGANEKLFF. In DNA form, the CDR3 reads TGTGCCAGCAGTGACCGGGACGGGGCTAATGAAAAACTGTTTTTT.

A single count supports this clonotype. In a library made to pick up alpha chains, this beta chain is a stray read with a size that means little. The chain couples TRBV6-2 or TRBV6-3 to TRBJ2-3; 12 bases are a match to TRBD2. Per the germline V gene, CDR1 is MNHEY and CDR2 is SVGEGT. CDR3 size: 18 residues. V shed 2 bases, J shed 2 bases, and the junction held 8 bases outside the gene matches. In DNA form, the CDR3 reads TGTGCCAGCAGTTACGTCCGACTAGCGGGGGCCGACACAGATACGCAGTATTTT. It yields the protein CASSYVRLAGADTDTQYF.

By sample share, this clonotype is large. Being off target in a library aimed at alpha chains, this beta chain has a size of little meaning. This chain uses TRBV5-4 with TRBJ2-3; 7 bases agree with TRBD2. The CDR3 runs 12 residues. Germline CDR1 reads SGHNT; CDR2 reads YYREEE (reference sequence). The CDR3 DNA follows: TGTGCTATGCGGGAGTTGGGAGATACGCAGTATTTT. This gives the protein CAMRELGDTQYF.

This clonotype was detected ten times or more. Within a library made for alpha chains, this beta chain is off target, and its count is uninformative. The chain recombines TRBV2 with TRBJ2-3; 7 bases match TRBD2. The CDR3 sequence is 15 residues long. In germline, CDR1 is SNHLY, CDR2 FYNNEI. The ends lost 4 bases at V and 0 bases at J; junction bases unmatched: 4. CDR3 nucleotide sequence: TGTGCCAGCAGTGTACGAGCGGGGAGCACAGATACGCAGTATTTT. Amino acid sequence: CASSVRAGSTDTQYF.

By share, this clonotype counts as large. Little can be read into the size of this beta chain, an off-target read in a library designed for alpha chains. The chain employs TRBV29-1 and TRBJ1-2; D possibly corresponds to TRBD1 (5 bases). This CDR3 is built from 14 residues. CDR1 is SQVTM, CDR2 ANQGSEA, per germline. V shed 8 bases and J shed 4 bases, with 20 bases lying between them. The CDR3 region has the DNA TGCAGCCCCACATCGCGCGAGGGGTCCTATGGCTACACCTTC. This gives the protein CSPTSREGSYGYTF.

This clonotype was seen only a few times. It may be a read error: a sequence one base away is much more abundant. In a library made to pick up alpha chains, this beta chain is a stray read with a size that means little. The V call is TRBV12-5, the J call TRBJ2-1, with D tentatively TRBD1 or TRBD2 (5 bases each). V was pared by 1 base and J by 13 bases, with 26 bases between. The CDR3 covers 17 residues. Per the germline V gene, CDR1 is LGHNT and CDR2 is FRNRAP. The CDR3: CASGLGLGARRSGAQFF. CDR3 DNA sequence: TGTGCTAGTGGTTTGGGCCTCGGGGCAAGACGATCTGGGGCCCAGTTCTTC. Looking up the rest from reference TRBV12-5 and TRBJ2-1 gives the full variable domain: DARVTQTPRHKVTEMGQEVTMRCQPILGHNTVFWYRQTMMQGLELLAYFRNRAPLDDSGMPKDRFSAEMPDATLATLKIQPSEPRDSAVYFCASGLGLGARRSGAQFFGPGTRLTVL.

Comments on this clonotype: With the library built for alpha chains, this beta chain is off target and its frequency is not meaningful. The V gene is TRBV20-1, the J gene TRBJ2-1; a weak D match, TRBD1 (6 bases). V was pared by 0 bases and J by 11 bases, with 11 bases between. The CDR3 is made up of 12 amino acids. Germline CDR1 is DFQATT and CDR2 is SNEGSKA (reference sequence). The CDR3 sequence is CSARDLDSKQFF. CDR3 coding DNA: TGCAGTGCTAGAGATCTGGACAGCAAGCAGTTCTTC.

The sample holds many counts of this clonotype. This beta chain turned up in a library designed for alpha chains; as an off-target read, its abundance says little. CDR3 in amino acids: CASSQEPASRGNTEAFF. The CDR3 region has the DNA TGTGCCAGCAGCCAAGAACCGGCCAGCCGGGGGAACACTGAAGCTTTCTTT. The rearrangement joins TRBV3-1 to TRBJ1-1; D ambiguous. V lost 0 bases to trimming and J lost 1 base, with 15 bases between them. This CDR3 comprises 17 residues. CDR1 and CDR2 from the germline V gene are LGHDT and YNNKEL (reference sequence).

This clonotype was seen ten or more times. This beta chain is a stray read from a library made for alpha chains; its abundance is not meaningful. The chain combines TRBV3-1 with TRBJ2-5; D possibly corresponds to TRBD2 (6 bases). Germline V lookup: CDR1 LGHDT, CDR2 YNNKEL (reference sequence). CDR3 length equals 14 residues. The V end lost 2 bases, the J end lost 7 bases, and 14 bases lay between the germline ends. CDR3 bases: TGTGCCAGCAGCCAATCGCGATCAGCGGGGACCCAGTACTTC. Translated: CASSQSRSAGTQYF.

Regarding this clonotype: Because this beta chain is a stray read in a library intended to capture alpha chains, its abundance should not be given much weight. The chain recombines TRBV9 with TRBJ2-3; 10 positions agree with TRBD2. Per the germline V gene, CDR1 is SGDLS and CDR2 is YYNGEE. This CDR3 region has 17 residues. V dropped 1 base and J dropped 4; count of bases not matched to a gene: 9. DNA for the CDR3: TGTGCCAGCAGCGTAATGAGCGGGGGGGCCCTAGCAGATACGCAGTATTTT. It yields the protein CASSVMSGGALADTQYF.

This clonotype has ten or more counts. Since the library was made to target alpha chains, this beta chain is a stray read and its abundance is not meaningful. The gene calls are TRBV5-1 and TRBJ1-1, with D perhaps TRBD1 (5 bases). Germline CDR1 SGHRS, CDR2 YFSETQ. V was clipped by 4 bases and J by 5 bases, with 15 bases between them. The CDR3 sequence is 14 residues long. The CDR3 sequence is CASSPEGRKTEAFF. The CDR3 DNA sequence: TGCGCCAGCAGCCCCGAGGGGCGGAAAACTGAAGCTTTCTTT.

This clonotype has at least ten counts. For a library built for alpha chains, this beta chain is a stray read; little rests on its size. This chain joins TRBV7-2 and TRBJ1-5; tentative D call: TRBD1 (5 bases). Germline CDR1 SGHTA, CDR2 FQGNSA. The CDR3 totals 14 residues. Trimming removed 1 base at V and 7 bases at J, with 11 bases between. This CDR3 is CASSLVQGGQPQHF. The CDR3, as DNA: TGTGCCAGCAGCTTAGTTCAGGGAGGCCAGCCCCAGCATTTT.

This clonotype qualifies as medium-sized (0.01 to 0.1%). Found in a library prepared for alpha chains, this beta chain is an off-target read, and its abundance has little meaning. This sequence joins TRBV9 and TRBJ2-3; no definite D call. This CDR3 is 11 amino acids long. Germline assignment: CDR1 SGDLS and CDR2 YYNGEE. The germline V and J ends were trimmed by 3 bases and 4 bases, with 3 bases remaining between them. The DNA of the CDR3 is TGTGCCAGCAGCGCATCAGATACGCAGTATTTT. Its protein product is CASSASDTQYF.

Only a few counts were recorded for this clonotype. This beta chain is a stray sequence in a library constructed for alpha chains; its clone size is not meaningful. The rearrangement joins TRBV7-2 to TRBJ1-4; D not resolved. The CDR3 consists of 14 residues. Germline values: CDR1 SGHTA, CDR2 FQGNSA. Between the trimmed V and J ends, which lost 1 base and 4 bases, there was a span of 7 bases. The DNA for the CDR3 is TGTGCCAGCAGCTTAGACAGAAATAATGAAAAACTGTTTTTT. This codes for CASSLDRNNEKLFF. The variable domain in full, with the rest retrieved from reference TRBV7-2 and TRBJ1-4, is GAGVSQSPSNKVTEKGKDVELRCDPISGHTALYWYRQSLGQGLEFLIYFQGNSAPDKSGLPSDRFSAERTGGSVSTLTIQRTQQEDSAVYLCASSLDRNNEKLFFGSGTQLSVL.

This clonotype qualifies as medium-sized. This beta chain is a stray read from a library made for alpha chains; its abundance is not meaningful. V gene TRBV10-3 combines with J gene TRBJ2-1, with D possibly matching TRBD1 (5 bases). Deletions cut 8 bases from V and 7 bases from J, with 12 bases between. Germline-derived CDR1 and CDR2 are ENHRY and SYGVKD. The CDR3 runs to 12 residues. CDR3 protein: CAILDTGNEQFF. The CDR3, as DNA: TGTGCCATCCTGGACACTGGGAATGAGCAGTTCTTC.

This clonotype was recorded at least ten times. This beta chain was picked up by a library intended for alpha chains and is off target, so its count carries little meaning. The CDR3 is CSVEWAMNTEAFF. The CDR3 DNA reads as TGCAGCGTTGAGTGGGCTATGAACACTGAAGCTTTCTTT. The chain couples TRBV29-1 to TRBJ1-1; D is uncertain. Germline CDR1 and CDR2: SQVTM and ANQGSEA. The CDR3 contains 13 residues. V shed 3 bases and J shed 0 bases, with 8 bases lying between them.

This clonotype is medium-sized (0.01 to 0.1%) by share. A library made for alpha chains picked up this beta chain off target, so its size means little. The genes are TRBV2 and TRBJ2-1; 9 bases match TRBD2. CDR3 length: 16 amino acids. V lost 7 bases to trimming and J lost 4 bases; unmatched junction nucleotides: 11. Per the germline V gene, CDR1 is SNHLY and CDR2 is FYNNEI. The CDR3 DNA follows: TGTGCCAGCACCCTCCGGGCGGGGGGGCAATACAATGAGCAGTTCTTC. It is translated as CASTLRAGGQYNEQFF.

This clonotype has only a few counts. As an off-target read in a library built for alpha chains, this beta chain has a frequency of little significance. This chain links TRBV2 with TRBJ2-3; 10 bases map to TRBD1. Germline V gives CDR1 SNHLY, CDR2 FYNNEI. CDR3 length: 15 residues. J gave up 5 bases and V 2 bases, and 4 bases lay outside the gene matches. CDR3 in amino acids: CASSELDRGQDTQYF. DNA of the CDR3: TGTGCCAGCAGTGAATTAGACAGGGGGCAAGATACGCAGTATTTT. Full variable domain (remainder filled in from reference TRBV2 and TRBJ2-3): EPEVTQTPSHQVTQMGQEVILRCVPISNHLYFYWYRQILGQKVEFLVSFYNNEISEKSEIFDDQFSVERPDGSNFTLKIRSTKLEDSAMYFCASSELDRGQDTQYFGPGTRLTVL.

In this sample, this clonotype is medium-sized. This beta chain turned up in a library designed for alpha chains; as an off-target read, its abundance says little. The CDR3 DNA follows: TGTGCCTGGAGGACCCGACAGGTCTCCACTGAAGCTTTCTTT. Protein product: CAWRTRQVSTEAFF. The chain carries TRBV30 and TRBJ1-1; tentative D call: TRBD1 (6 bases). The length of the CDR3 is 14 residues. Germline CDR1 GTSNPN, CDR2 SVGIG (reference sequence). Trimming removed 3 bases from V and 4 bases from J, with 15 bases in between.